This section outlines one T cell receptor beta chain sequence together with its context. The germline CDR1 and CDR2 sequences are MDHEN and SYDVKM. V dropped 1 base and J dropped 5 bases, with 9 bases sitting between them. The CDR3 is made up of 14 amino acids. TCRdb's table, derived via immunoSEQ multiplex PCR, lists solely in-frame clones and lacks some. There are about 220,000 clones in the sample; 86% occur only once, and under 4% lies in the top ten. Allocation to cohorts depended on clinical history reported by the participants. This entry belongs to a study of blood T cell repertoires in COVID-19.

The receptor was isolated from a middle-aged woman with acute COVID-19. The genes are TRBV28 and TRBJ1-5, with D maybe TRBD1 (5 bases). Material: PBMCs or T cells enriched from blood (not recorded which). CDR3 coding DNA: TGTGCCAGCAGTTTATCCAGGGTAGATCAGCCCCAGCATTTT. Protein product: CASSLSRVDQPQHF. Full variable domain (rest looked up from reference TRBV28 and TRBJ1-5): DVKVTQSSRYLVKRTGEKVFLECVQDMDHENMFWYRQDPGLGLRLIYFSYDVKMKEKGDIPEGYSVSREKKERFSLILESASTNQTSMYLCASSLSRVDQPQHFGDGTRLSIL.